This T cell receptor (beta chain) originates from a study of cytotoxic CD8 clonotypes in ibrutinib-treated CLL (TCRdb year 2021). About the investigation overall: The cohort was composed of about 10 relapsed/refractory and about 15 treatment-naive patients; IGHV unmutated status was identified in 17 patients. Every sample from remission and from progressive disease was obtained while the patients were still on ibrutinib. Of the 86 participants in the trial, 25 to 30 had longitudinal samples available. Partial responses were observed in roughly 25 patients and complete responses in 2; after a median follow-up of around 68 months, remission was maintained in 15 or so patients and progression was observed in approximately 12. Cryopreserved peripheral blood mononuclear cells were obtained before treatment, at response, and at either sustained remission or disease progression. Response samples were taken after a median of around 13 months on treatment, ranging from about 6 to 40 months. On average, each sample had some 260,000 productive templates and more than 75,000 productive rearrangements. The investigation overall reported the following: Clonality rose at ibrutinib response, remained stable during sustained remission, and dropped back toward baseline at progression. Public clonotypes were rare and either contracted or stayed stable during treatment, and the rise in clonality at ibrutinib response reflected the expansion of private clonotypes. Baseline clonality was found to be higher than that of age-matched healthy donors and was strongly correlated with circulating CD8+ T-cell counts. Sampling times were not matched between sustained-remission and progressing patients, and lymph node repertoires were not studied.

Approximately 2 micrograms of genomic DNA were extracted from cryopreserved PBMCs for TCR beta library preparation. Longitudinal blood samples from CLL patients receiving ibrutinib monotherapy were subjected to high-throughput TCR beta sequencing. The patients were enrolled in a single-center, open-label phase 2 trial of ibrutinib monotherapy. The CDR3 measures 14 amino acids from cysteine to phenylalanine. Only CDR3 DNA remains: 42 bases, in frame from the first base. The junction shows trimming of 10 bases on V and 0 bases on J, plus 13 bases between the germline ends. Via the germline V gene, CDR1 is MNHNS and CDR2 SASEGT. The goal of deep resolution MiSeq sequencing was a depth between 1 in 1 million and 1 in 200,000 T cells, and coverage averaged 10x per clonotype. The immunoSEQ hsTCRB Kit was used to generate TCR beta libraries. Per the authors' processing: Data were analyzed with ImmunoSEQ Data Assistant and ImmunoSEQ Analyzer, with V, D and J genes assigned per IMGT definitions. Clonality, with values ranging from 0 to 1, was calculated as one minus the normalized Shannon entropy of productive rearrangement frequencies. Only overrepresented clonotypes making up at least 0.05% of the repertoire of each patient were included in the public clonotype analysis. Repertoires from approximately 12 age-matched healthy donors in immuneACCESS were used as clonality controls. TCRdb carries this immuneACCESS record with in-frame sequences only. Its versions omit some clonotypes, under half of them owing to an unresolved V gene in the studies checked, with the rest unexplained. The D gene and trimming were derived from the DNA, and the V and J assignments and clone size from that table. The sample contains 300,000 or so clones, around 66% of them found a single time. The ten largest make up about 5.9% of the sample.

As concerns this clone: Its specific antigen is unknown. Base-call qualities are not available, and no considerably larger clone is one nucleotide away.

The rearrangement joined TRBV6-1 to TRBJ1-5, and perhaps TRBD1 as D gene, on 6 matching bases. This sample comprised PBMCs, obtained after 36 months of ibrutinib treatment. This TCR derives from a human donor with chronic lymphocytic leukemia. Read as DNA, the sequence is TGTGCCATCGGGACACAAATTAGCAATCAGCCCCAGCATTTT. Translated, it gives CAIGTQISNQPQHF.